This TCR beta chain was sequenced during a study of cytomegalovirus exposure and HLA in healthy donors. Study-wide findings and caveats: TCR beta chains numbering some 150 were designated cytomegalovirus-associated. TCR beta V- and J-gene trimming was later associated with a missense DCLRE1C variant. Reports described diagnosis of cytomegalovirus status by the classifier as highly specific and sensitive.

CDR3 length: 13 residues. V lost 4 bases and J 8 bases, leaving 14 bases between the germline ends. Germline V lookup: CDR1 LNHDA, CDR2 SQIVND (reference sequence). This clone occurred a few times. The target antigen is unknown. It was with 60 Vbeta and 13 Jbeta primers that the PCR ran. The method was immunoSEQ multiplex PCR; TCRdb's version includes in-frame clones alone and lacks a portion of them. The table shows about 120,000 clones, with less than 10% occurring only once. J is TRBJ1-1 and V is TRBV19; D may be TRBD1 (5 bases). Sequences were obtained from PBMCs. This TCR derives from a woman between 40 and 55 years old in good health and CMV-seropositive. The CDR3 protein is CASSKSDNREAFF. The CDR3 DNA is TGTGCCAGTAGTAAGTCCGACAACAGGGAAGCTTTCTTT. The full variable domain, in which reference TRBV19 and TRBJ1-1 provide the parts outside the CDR3, is DGGITQSPKYLFRKEGQNVTLSCEQNLNHDAMYWYRQDPGQGLRLIYYSQIVNDFQKGDIAEGYSVSREKKESFPLTVTSAQKNPTAFYLCASSKSDNREAFFGQGTRLTVV.